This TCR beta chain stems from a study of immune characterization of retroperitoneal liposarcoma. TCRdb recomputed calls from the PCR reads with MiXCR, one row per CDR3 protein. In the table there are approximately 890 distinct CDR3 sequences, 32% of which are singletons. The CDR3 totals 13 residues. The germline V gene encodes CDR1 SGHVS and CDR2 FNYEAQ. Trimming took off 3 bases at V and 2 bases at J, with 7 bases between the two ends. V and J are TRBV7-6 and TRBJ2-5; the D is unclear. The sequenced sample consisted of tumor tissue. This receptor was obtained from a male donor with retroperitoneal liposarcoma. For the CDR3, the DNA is TGTGCCAGCAGCTTCGTGCAGCAAGAGACCCAGTACTTC. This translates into CASSFVQQETQYF. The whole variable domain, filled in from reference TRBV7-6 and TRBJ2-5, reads GAGVSQSPRYKVTKRGQDVALRCDPISGHVSLYWYRQALGQGPEFLTYFNYEAQQDKSGLPNDRFSAERPEGSISTLTIQRTEQRDSAMYRCASSFVQQETQYFGPGTRLLVL.